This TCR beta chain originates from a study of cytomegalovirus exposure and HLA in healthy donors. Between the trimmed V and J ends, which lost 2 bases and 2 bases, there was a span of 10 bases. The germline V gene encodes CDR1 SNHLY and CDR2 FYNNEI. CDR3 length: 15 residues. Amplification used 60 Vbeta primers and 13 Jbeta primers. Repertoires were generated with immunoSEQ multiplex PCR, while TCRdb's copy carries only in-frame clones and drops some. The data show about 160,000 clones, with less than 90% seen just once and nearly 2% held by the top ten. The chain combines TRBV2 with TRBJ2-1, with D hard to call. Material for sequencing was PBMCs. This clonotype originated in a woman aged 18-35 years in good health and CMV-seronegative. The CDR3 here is CASSESGFPYNEQFF. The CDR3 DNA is TGTGCCAGCAGTGAATCAGGCTTTCCCTACAATGAGCAGTTCTTC.